This TCR beta chain is drawn from a study of human T cells and chemical hapten exposure. Library preparation tagged each individual cDNA molecule with a unique molecular identifier. TCRdb independently ran MiXCR on the RACE reads; one entry per CDR3 protein. Of about 270,000 distinct CDR3 sequences in the sample, around 7% were seen once. Study findings and constraints: With regard to DPC sensitization, TCRs above 1 in 1000 frequency did not change. Alopecia affecting every donor means their immune response may not match healthy people's.

Sample time point: pre-sensitization, week 0. Treatment described: therapeutic diphenylcyclopropenone sensitization with weekly scalp DPC. Donors, patients with alopecia ranging from 18 to 70 years old and judged suitable for DPC, provided samples. In germline, CDR1 is LGHNA, CDR2 YSLEER. The V end was cut by 0 bases, the J end by 4 bases, with 12 bases between. The CDR3 is 15 residues long. This clonotype was observed many times. What it recognizes is unknown. The sample in question was whole blood, obtained in connection with sensitization to the hapten diphenylcyclopropenone (DPC). The genes are TRBV4-3 and TRBJ1-1, with TRBD1 as a possible D gene (5 bases). This receptor was obtained from a man aged 18-30 years with alopecia areata. Some clones in this sample may be carry-over from other donors' samples. The DNA for the CDR3 is TGCGCCAGCAGCCAAGAAGGAGGGGTGGTCACTGAAGCTTTCTTT. Protein: CASSQEGGVVTEAFF.